These T cell receptor beta chains were read from a single sample in a study of molecular identifiers for immune sequencing clone quantification. TCRdb analysed the PCR reads with MiXCR anew, one entry per CDR3 protein. This table has tens of thousands of distinct CDR3 sequences, 18% appearing once. The specimen was naive CD8+ T cells from blood, with Jurkat cell RNA spiked in. The origin of the receptors is a human donor in good health. Some libraries in this study had Jurkat cell RNA spiked in. The CDR3 runs from the conserved cysteine through the conserved F or W. The D gene is left open where the match is weak. Some rows have no size entry. The others give once, few or many, or a class for an expanded clone.

j_call: TRBJ2-1; v_call: TRBV7-8; d_call: NA; clone_size: many; cdr3_nt: TGTGCCAGCAGCTCCCGGGACACCTCTAGTCCCAATGAGCAGTTCTTC; cdr3_aa: CASSSRDTSSPNEQFF
j_call: TRBJ2-5; v_call: TRBV6-2/TRBV6-3; d_call: NA; clone_size: many; cdr3_nt: TGTGCCAGCAGTTATTCGGAGCCGCAGACGCGAGAGACCCAGTACTTC; cdr3_aa: CASSYSEPQTRETQYF
j_call: TRBJ2-7; v_call: TRBV7-9; d_call: TRBD2; clone_size: NA; cdr3_nt: TGTGCCAGCAGCACAGGCGATACCATGCCCGGGAGGGCCTCTCTCCTTGGCGAGCAGTACTTC; cdr3_aa: CASSTGDTMPGRASLLGEQYF
j_call: TRBJ2-7; v_call: TRBV11-2; d_call: NA; clone_size: few; cdr3_nt: TGTGCCAGCAGCTTTGGGGGCCCTTGGTACGAGCAGTACTTC; cdr3_aa: CASSFGGPWYEQYF
j_call: TRBJ2-7; v_call: TRBV21-1; d_call: NA; clone_size: many; cdr3_nt: TGTGCCAGCAGCCCTAAGGGGGGACAGGGGACCGCCTACGAGCAGTACTTC; cdr3_aa: CASSPKGGQGTAYEQYF
j_call: TRBJ1-1; v_call: TRBV24-1; d_call: NA; clone_size: NA; cdr3_nt: TGTGCCACCAGTCCAGGGGTGAACACTGAAGCTTTCTTT; cdr3_aa: CATSPGVNTEAFF
j_call: TRBJ2-1; v_call: TRBV7-2; d_call: NA; clone_size: NA; cdr3_nt: TGTGCCAGCAGCTTAAGATTCGACGGCCCCAATGAGCAGTTCTTC; cdr3_aa: CASSLRFDGPNEQFF
j_call: TRBJ1-5; v_call: TRBV12-3/TRBV12-4; d_call: NA; clone_size: few; cdr3_nt: TGTGCCAGCAGTTTAGTCCAGGGCGGTCAGCCCCAGCATTTT; cdr3_aa: CASSLVQGGQPQHF
j_call: TRBJ2-1; v_call: TRBV24-1; d_call: NA; clone_size: many; cdr3_nt: TGTGCCACCAGTGATTTGAGTGGAGGCTTTGAGCAGTTCTTC; cdr3_aa: CATSDLSGGFEQFF
j_call: TRBJ2-2; v_call: TRBV9; d_call: NA; clone_size: few; cdr3_nt: TGTGCCAGCAGCCCCCGGGACTCCGGGGAGCTGTTTTTT; cdr3_aa: CASSPRDSGELFF
j_call: TRBJ1-6; v_call: TRBV6-4; d_call: NA; clone_size: many; cdr3_nt: TGTGCCAGCAGTGACTCGGACATAATCAATTCACCCCTCCACTTT; cdr3_aa: CASSDSDIINSPLHF
j_call: TRBJ2-1; v_call: TRBV30; d_call: TRBD2; clone_size: many; cdr3_nt: TGTGCCTGGAGTGATACTAGCGGGATAGTCGCTGAGCAGTTCTTC; cdr3_aa: CAWSDTSGIVAEQFF